Sequencing of this T cell receptor beta chain was carried out in a study of identical twins. Study-level results: Beta clonotypes that were abundant in cord blood contained fewer insertions, a pattern absent from memory repertoires.

This clonotype has only a few counts. Its antigen is undetermined. The length of the CDR3 is 15 residues. V shed 4 bases and J shed 5 bases, with 16 bases lying between them. Germline assignment: CDR1 LGHNA and CDR2 YSLEER. Carrying unique molecular identifiers, the cDNA also gained a universal primer site through template switching. TCRdb reanalysed the 5' RACE reads using MiXCR and keeps one entry per CDR3 protein. Found here are 500,000 to 550,000 distinct CDR3 sequences, 20% to 25% of them singletons; the top ten hold around 0.91%. In addition, the sample was reused for a study of T cells expressing NK-cell markers. That source adds: Once again these clonotypes came out on top in the CD3+CD56-NKG2C+ fraction of several donors.

The specimen was CD4+ T cells sorted from blood. This chain links TRBV4-3 with TRBJ2-3; a possible D gene is TRBD2 (7 bases). This clonotype was sampled from a woman younger than 30 in good health. CDR3 nucleotides: TGCGCCAGCAGCCTCAGGGGAGGGCCCAGAGATACGCAGTATTTT. Its translation: CASSLRGGPRDTQYF.